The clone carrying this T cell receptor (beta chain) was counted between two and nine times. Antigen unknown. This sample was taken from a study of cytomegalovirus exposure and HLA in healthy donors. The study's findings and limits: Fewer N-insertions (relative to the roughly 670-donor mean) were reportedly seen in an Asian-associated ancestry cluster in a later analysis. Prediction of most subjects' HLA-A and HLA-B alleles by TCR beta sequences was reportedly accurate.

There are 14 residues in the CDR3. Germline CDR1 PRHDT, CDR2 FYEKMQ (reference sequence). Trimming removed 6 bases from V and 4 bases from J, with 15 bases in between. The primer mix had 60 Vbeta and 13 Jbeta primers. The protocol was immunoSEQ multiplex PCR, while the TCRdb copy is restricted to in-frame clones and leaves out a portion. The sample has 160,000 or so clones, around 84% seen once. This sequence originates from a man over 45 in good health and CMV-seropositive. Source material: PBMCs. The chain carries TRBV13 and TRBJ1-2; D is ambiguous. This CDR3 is CASSAFESLYGYTF. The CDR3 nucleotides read TGTGCCAGCAGTGCCTTCGAGAGTCTCTATGGCTACACCTTC.